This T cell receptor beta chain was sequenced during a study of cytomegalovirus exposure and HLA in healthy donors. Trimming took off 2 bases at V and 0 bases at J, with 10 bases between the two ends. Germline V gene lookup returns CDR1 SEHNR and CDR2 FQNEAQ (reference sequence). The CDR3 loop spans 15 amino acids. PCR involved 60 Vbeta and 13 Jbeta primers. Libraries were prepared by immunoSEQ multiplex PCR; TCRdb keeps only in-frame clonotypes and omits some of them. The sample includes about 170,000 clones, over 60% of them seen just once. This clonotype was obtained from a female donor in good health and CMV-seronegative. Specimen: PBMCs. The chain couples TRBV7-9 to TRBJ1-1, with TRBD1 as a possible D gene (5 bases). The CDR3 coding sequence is TGTGCCAGCAGCTTAACCGAGACAGTGAACACTGAAGCTTTCTTT. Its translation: CASSLTETVNTEAFF.